The rows below give T cell receptor beta chains drawn from one sample of a study of OX40 agonist ivuxolimab in advanced cancers. The table came from immunoSEQ multiplex PCR; TCRdb's copy has only in-frame clones and leaves some out. The sample gives roughly 50,000 clones, 80% of which show up once; roughly 4% is in the top ten. This specimen consisted of CD4+ or CD8+ T cells sorted from blood, obtained in a trial of the OX40 agonist ivuxolimab. The receptors were gathered from an adult with an advanced solid tumor such as melanoma, head and neck, liver or kidney cancer. Each CDR3 is given with its conserved first and last residue. Fields, in order: clone size, J gene, V gene, D gene, CDR3 DNA, CDR3 protein. A D gene is named only where the DNA matches it firmly. Only part of the rows carry a size: once, few, many, or a class if the clone is expanded.

clone_size: .
j_call: TRBJ1-1
v_call: TRBV5-8
d_call: TRBD1
cdr3_nt: TGTGCCAGCAGCTTGGAGTACGGGACAGGGGGGATTTACACTGAAGCTTTCTTT
cdr3_aa: CASSLEYGTGGIYTEAFF

clone_size: .
j_call: TRBJ1-5
v_call: TRBV7-2
d_call: TRBD1
cdr3_nt: TGTGCCAGCAGCTTAGCGCTTCCTGGACAGGTACGACAGCCCCAGCATTTT
cdr3_aa: CASSLALPGQVRQPQHF

clone_size: few
j_call: TRBJ1-2
v_call: TRBV15
d_call: .
cdr3_nt: TGTGCCACCAGCAGAGGGGCAGACCGTTATGGCTACACCTTC
cdr3_aa: CATSRGADRYGYTF

clone_size: .
j_call: TRBJ1-5
v_call: TRBV7-2
d_call: .
cdr3_nt: TGTGCCAGCAGCCCCTTCAAAGGAGCCCAGCATTTT
cdr3_aa: CASSPFKGAQHF

clone_size: once
j_call: TRBJ2-7
v_call: TRBV28
d_call: TRBD1
cdr3_nt: TGTGCCAGCAGTCCGGACAGGGCCTACGAGCAGTACTTC
cdr3_aa: CASSPDRAYEQYF

clone_size: .
j_call: TRBJ1-5
v_call: TRBV7-8
d_call: .
cdr3_nt: TGTGCCAGCAGCTTAGTACGGACAAGTAGCAATCAGCCCCAGCATTTT
cdr3_aa: CASSLVRTSSNQPQHF

clone_size: .
j_call: TRBJ1-6
v_call: TRBV6-6
d_call: TRBD1
cdr3_nt: TGTGCCAGCAGATACCCCGGGACAGCTAATTCACCCCTCCACTTT
cdr3_aa: CASRYPGTANSPLHF

clone_size: .
j_call: TRBJ1-3
v_call: TRBV7-2
d_call: .
cdr3_nt: TGTGCCAGCAGCTTAGTTAGGAACTCTGGAAACACCATATATTTT
cdr3_aa: CASSLVRNSGNTIYF

clone_size: .
j_call: TRBJ2-5
v_call: TRBV6-6
d_call: .
cdr3_nt: TGTGCCAGCCTCCGCCCGGGGGAGGAGACTCAGTACTTC
cdr3_aa: CASLRPGEETQYF

clone_size: .
j_call: TRBJ1-5
v_call: TRBV9
d_call: TRBD1
cdr3_nt: TGTGCCAGCAGCGTTGGACAGGGTCACCAAGGGCCCCAGCATTTT
cdr3_aa: CASSVGQGHQGPQHF

clone_size: .
j_call: TRBJ2-1
v_call: TRBV28
d_call: TRBD2
cdr3_nt: TGTGCCAGCAGTTTACCTTGGGAACTAGCGGTTACTTCCCACTCCTACAATGAGCAGTTCTTC
cdr3_aa: CASSLPWELAVTSHSYNEQFF

clone_size: .
j_call: TRBJ1-1
v_call: TRBV7-2
d_call: .
cdr3_nt: TGTGCCAGCAGCTTAGGAAACACCATCATGAACACTGAAGCTTTCTTT
cdr3_aa: CASSLGNTIMNTEAFF

clone_size: .
j_call: TRBJ2-1
v_call: TRBV5-1
d_call: .
cdr3_nt: TGCGCCTCTCGGCCGGGTGGCAGCTCCTACAATGAGCAGTTCTTC
cdr3_aa: CASRPGGSSYNEQFF

clone_size: .
j_call: TRBJ2-4
v_call: TRBV29-1
d_call: .
cdr3_nt: TGCAGCGTTGAACCCTCTAAGGGAGCCAAAAACATTCAGTACTTC
cdr3_aa: CSVEPSKGAKNIQYF

clone_size: once
j_call: TRBJ2-3
v_call: TRBV5-1
d_call: TRBD2
cdr3_nt: TGCGCCAGCAGCCCATTCTTAGCGGGTCGCACAGATACGCAGTATTTT
cdr3_aa: CASSPFLAGRTDTQYF

clone_size: few
j_call: TRBJ2-1
v_call: TRBV5-5
d_call: TRBD2
cdr3_nt: TGTGCCAGCAGCTTGGCGGGGGGGCCTTCCCCCTACAATGAGCAGTTCTTC
cdr3_aa: CASSLAGGPSPYNEQFF

clone_size: .
j_call: TRBJ2-2
v_call: TRBV5-6
d_call: .
cdr3_nt: TGTGCCAGCAGCTTTTTTAACAGGCAGTGGGGCACCGGGGAGCTGTTTTTT
cdr3_aa: CASSFFNRQWGTGELFF

clone_size: .
j_call: TRBJ2-3
v_call: TRBV5-4
d_call: .
cdr3_nt: TGTGCCAGCAGCTTACCAGGGTTCGGAGATACGCAGTATTTT
cdr3_aa: CASSLPGFGDTQYF

clone_size: .
j_call: TRBJ2-7
v_call: TRBV4-1
d_call: TRBD2
cdr3_nt: TGCGCCAGCAGCCAGGCTACCGGGACTAGCGGATTCTACGAGCAGTACTTC
cdr3_aa: CASSQATGTSGFYEQYF

clone_size: .
j_call: TRBJ1-5
v_call: TRBV7-8
d_call: .
cdr3_nt: TGTGCCAGCAGCTTAGGTGGTGATGGCAATCAGCCCCAGCATTTT
cdr3_aa: CASSLGGDGNQPQHF

clone_size: .
j_call: TRBJ1-1
v_call: TRBV4-2
d_call: TRBD1
cdr3_nt: TGTGCCAGCAGCCAATACGAGGGGGCTAGGAACACTGAAGCTTTCTTT
cdr3_aa: CASSQYEGARNTEAFF

clone_size: .
j_call: TRBJ1-1
v_call: TRBV5-1
d_call: .
cdr3_nt: TGCGCCAGCAGCTTGGGCAGGGCCAGCGGGAACACTGAAGCTTTCTTT
cdr3_aa: CASSLGRASGNTEAFF

clone_size: .
j_call: TRBJ2-2
v_call: TRBV7-9
d_call: TRBD2
cdr3_nt: TGTGCCAGCAGCTTTTTACCAGCGGGAGCCCCCGGGGAGCTGTTTTTT
cdr3_aa: CASSFLPAGAPGELFF

clone_size: .
j_call: TRBJ2-1
v_call: TRBV10-1
d_call: .
cdr3_nt: TGCGCCAGCAGTGACCCCAGCGGAAATGAGCAGTTCTTC
cdr3_aa: CASSDPSGNEQFF

clone_size: .
j_call: TRBJ1-2
v_call: TRBV2
d_call: .
cdr3_nt: TGTGCCAGCAGTGAGGGAGGGACCCTTAGCTATGGCTACACCTTC
cdr3_aa: CASSEGGTLSYGYTF

clone_size: .
j_call: TRBJ2-5
v_call: TRBV6-6
d_call: TRBD1
cdr3_nt: TGTGCCAGCAGGCCGGGACAGAGGGAGACCCAGTACTTC
cdr3_aa: CASRPGQRETQYF

clone_size: .
j_call: TRBJ1-1
v_call: TRBV12-1
d_call: .
cdr3_nt: TGTGCCAGCAGCTTTGTAATCGTCAGGAAGAACACTGAAGCTTTCTTT
cdr3_aa: CASSFVIVRKNTEAFF

clone_size: .
j_call: TRBJ2-7
v_call: TRBV28
d_call: .
cdr3_nt: TGTGCCAGCAGACAGGGCGGATCCTACGAGCAGTACTTC
cdr3_aa: CASRQGGSYEQYF

clone_size: .
j_call: TRBJ1-4
v_call: TRBV6-1
d_call: .
cdr3_nt: TGTGCCAGCAGTGAAATACCCGGGTCTAATGAAAAACTGTTTTTT
cdr3_aa: CASSEIPGSNEKLFF

clone_size: .
j_call: TRBJ1-1
v_call: TRBV13
d_call: .
cdr3_nt: TGTGCCAGCAGCCACTCCAGGGGTTGGGCTGAAGCTTTCTTT
cdr3_aa: CASSHSRGWAEAFF

clone_size: .
j_call: TRBJ2-1
v_call: TRBV6-4
d_call: .
cdr3_nt: TGTGCCAGCAGTGATTCCCGACTCTCGGAGCAGTTCTTC
cdr3_aa: CASSDSRLSEQFF

clone_size: few
j_call: TRBJ1-2
v_call: TRBV18
d_call: .
cdr3_nt: TGTGCCAGCTCGCTTTCTTTTGGCTACACCTTC
cdr3_aa: CASSLSFGYTF

clone_size: once
j_call: TRBJ1-5
v_call: TRBV7-2
d_call: .
cdr3_nt: TGTGCCAGCAGCGTATGGGCCAATCAGCCCCAGCATTTT
cdr3_aa: CASSVWANQPQHF

clone_size: .
j_call: TRBJ1-1
v_call: TRBV19
d_call: TRBD1
cdr3_nt: TGTGCCAGTAGTATAGGACAGGGGGTGAACACTGAAGCTTTCTTT
cdr3_aa: CASSIGQGVNTEAFF

clone_size: once
j_call: TRBJ1-4
v_call: TRBV18
d_call: .
cdr3_nt: TGTGCCAGCTCAGTCCTACAGCCAGGGAGTGAAAAACTGTTTTTT
cdr3_aa: CASSVLQPGSEKLFF

clone_size: .
j_call: TRBJ2-7
v_call: TRBV5-6
d_call: TRBD1
cdr3_nt: TGTGCCAGCAGCTTGGTGGACAGGGTAGGGCGCGAGCAGTACTTC
cdr3_aa: CASSLVDRVGREQYF

clone_size: .
j_call: TRBJ2-1
v_call: TRBV6-5
d_call: TRBD2
cdr3_nt: TGTGCCAGCAGTTACTCGTGGGAGGGCCTAAATGAGCAGTTCTTC
cdr3_aa: CASSYSWEGLNEQFF

clone_size: .
j_call: TRBJ2-6
v_call: TRBV15
d_call: .
cdr3_nt: TGTGCCACCAGCGCCTCAGGGGCTGGGGCCAACGTCCTGACTTTC
cdr3_aa: CATSASGAGANVLTF

clone_size: .
j_call: TRBJ2-5
v_call: TRBV9
d_call: TRBD2
cdr3_nt: TGTGCCAGCAGCCGTGGGTTAGCGGGGAGACAATTCCAAGAGACCCAGTACTTC
cdr3_aa: CASSRGLAGRQFQETQYF

clone_size: .
j_call: TRBJ2-2
v_call: TRBV5-1
d_call: TRBD2
cdr3_nt: TGCGCCAGCAGCTCGGCGACTAGCGGGAGGGCCACCGGGGAGCTGTTTTTT
cdr3_aa: CASSSATSGRATGELFF

clone_size: .
j_call: TRBJ2-3
v_call: TRBV5-4
d_call: .
cdr3_nt: TGTGCCAGCAGCACTACTCTTAGAACGCAGTATTTT
cdr3_aa: CASSTTLRTQYF

clone_size: .
j_call: TRBJ2-5
v_call: TRBV7-2
d_call: .
cdr3_nt: TGTGCCAGCAGCTTAGACGGGGTTGGGACCCAGTACTTC
cdr3_aa: CASSLDGVGTQYF

clone_size: .
j_call: TRBJ2-7
v_call: TRBV6-6
d_call: .
cdr3_nt: TGTGCCAGCAGCTCCCCCGACAGCGCACTGTGGGAGCAGTACTTC
cdr3_aa: CASSSPDSALWEQYF

clone_size: .
j_call: TRBJ2-6
v_call: TRBV30
d_call: TRBD1
cdr3_nt: TGTGCCTGGAGCCGGGACAGGGTACGTTCTGGGGCCAACGTCCTGACTTTC
cdr3_aa: CAWSRDRVRSGANVLTF

clone_size: .
j_call: TRBJ1-2
v_call: TRBV20-1
d_call: .
cdr3_nt: TGCAGTGCTAGAGGGGGTAACGGCTACACCTTC
cdr3_aa: CSARGGNGYTF

clone_size: .
j_call: TRBJ2-6
v_call: TRBV5-6
d_call: TRBD1
cdr3_nt: TGTGCCAGCAGTGATTTAGGGGGCCTGTCTCTCTCTGGGGCCAACGTCCTGACTTTC
cdr3_aa: CASSDLGGLSLSGANVLTF

clone_size: few
j_call: TRBJ2-5
v_call: TRBV7-2
d_call: .
cdr3_nt: TGTGCCAGCAGCTTAGGCCGACAAGAGACCCAGTACTTC
cdr3_aa: CASSLGRQETQYF

clone_size: .
j_call: TRBJ1-2
v_call: TRBV5-1
d_call: .
cdr3_nt: TGCGCCAGCAGCCCGACAGGTTTCATCATGGTGGGCTACACCTTC
cdr3_aa: CASSPTGFIMVGYTF

clone_size: .
j_call: TRBJ2-3
v_call: TRBV7-3
d_call: TRBD1
cdr3_nt: TGTGCCAGCAGCCGATACGGACAGGCAGCAGATACGCAGTATTTT
cdr3_aa: CASSRYGQAADTQYF

clone_size: few
j_call: TRBJ1-1
v_call: TRBV6-1
d_call: .
cdr3_nt: TGTGCCACCGCTTCCCAGACCCAGGTGAACACTGAAGCTTTCTTT
cdr3_aa: CATASQTQVNTEAFF

clone_size: .
j_call: TRBJ2-2
v_call: TRBV11-2
d_call: .
cdr3_nt: TGTGCCAGCAGCTTAGCGGACTACACCGGGGAGCTGTTTTTT
cdr3_aa: CASSLADYTGELFF

clone_size: .
j_call: TRBJ2-5
v_call: TRBV6-5
d_call: .
cdr3_nt: TGTGCCACCGCAAGGGGGGAGACCCAGTACTTC
cdr3_aa: CATARGETQYF

clone_size: .
j_call: TRBJ1-4
v_call: TRBV15
d_call: TRBD1
cdr3_nt: TGTGCCACCAGCAGAGATCGATCCAGGGGGGATGAAAAACTGTTTTTT
cdr3_aa: CATSRDRSRGDEKLFF

clone_size: .
j_call: TRBJ2-1
v_call: TRBV5-5
d_call: TRBD1
cdr3_nt: TGTGCCAGCAGCCCGACGACAGGGGGCGGAAATGAGCAGTTCTTC
cdr3_aa: CASSPTTGGGNEQFF